Each of the 27 T cell receptor beta chains below was sequenced from the same sample in a study of T-cell reconstitution after alpha-beta-depleted transplantation in children. Preparation of the TCRbeta library involved a method that used unique molecular identifiers. TCRdb reprocessed the PCR reads via MiXCR and lists one record per CDR3 protein. The sample includes about 420,000 distinct CDR3 sequences, roughly 16% of them seen just once. The sample here was PBMCs, mostly from graft donor cells, taken 360 days after TCRalphabeta/CD19-depleted stem cell transplant. These receptors all come from a boy less than two years old who had a stem cell transplant for Wiskott-Aldrich syndrome, so the T cells may come from the graft donor.

J is TRBJ2-7 and V is TRBV20-1; 7 bases map to TRBD1. Trimming took 7 bases from V and 3 from J; bases not matched to a gene: 9. This CDR3 has 13 residues. CDR1 and CDR2 (germline): DFQATT, SNEGSKA (reference sequence). The CDR3 coding sequence is TGCAGTGTTACCTTTGACAGGGACTACGAGCAGTACTTC. Its translation is CSVTFDRDYEQYF.

This clonotype was counted between two and nine times. J is TRBJ2-1 and V is TRBV6-2 or TRBV6-3, with 11 bases lining up with TRBD2. V shed 10 bases and J 8 bases; nucleotides not matched to a gene: 16. This CDR3 is built from 16 residues. The germline V gene encodes CDR1 MNHEY and CDR2 SVGEGT. The CDR3 protein is CAISLRLAGGGDEQFF. In nucleotides, the CDR3 is TGTGCCATAAGCCTGCGCCTAGCGGGAGGAGGCGATGAGCAGTTCTTC.

On this clonotype: An end of the junction differs from the germline gene, which may be a read error. The rearrangement uses TRBV7-9 and TRBJ2-1; the D gene is possibly TRBD1 (6 bases). The length of the CDR3 is 16 residues. CDR1 SEHNR and CDR2 FQNEAQ come from the germline V gene (reference sequence). The CDR3 coding sequence is TGTGCCAGCAGGCGGACAGAATGGGGCTCCTACAATGAGGAGTTCTTC. It encodes CASRRTEWGSYNEEFF. The full variable domain, rest sourced from reference TRBV7-9 and TRBJ2-1, is DTGVSQNPRHKITKRGQNVTFRCDPISEHNRLYWYRQTLGQGPEFLTYFQNEAQLEKSRLLSDRFSAERPKGSFSTLEIQRTEQGDSAMYLCASRRTEWGSYNEEFFGPGTRLTVL.

This clonotype was seen only once. The chain recombines TRBV27 with TRBJ2-1; D remains unclear. Germline V lookup: CDR1 MNHEY, CDR2 SMNVEV (reference sequence). The V end lost 7 bases, the J end lost 1 base, and 17 bases lay between the germline ends. The CDR3 totals 16 residues. The CDR3 nucleotides are TGTGCCAGCACTCCCGTTGGGCGGAATTCCTACAATGAGCAGTTCTTC. Amino acid sequence: CASTPVGRNSYNEQFF.

This clonotype was seen only a few times. The J gene is TRBJ2-3, the V gene TRBV6-1; perhaps TRBD2 as D (7 bases). The germline V and J ends were trimmed by 1 base and 5 bases, with 22 bases remaining between them. The CDR3 is made up of 18 amino acids. CDR1 and CDR2 from the germline V gene are MNHNS and SASEGT. The CDR3 DNA reads as TGTGCCAGCAGTGAAGACGACTATTGGCGGGGGCCGGGAGATACGCAGTATTTT. Translating gives CASSEDDYWRGPGDTQYF.

There are many counts of this clonotype. The chain recombines TRBV5-4 with TRBJ1-5; D not resolved. The V gene's germline CDR1 is SGHNT and CDR2 YYREEE (reference sequence). V shed 4 bases and J shed 8 bases, with 10 bases lying between them. The length of the CDR3 is 12 residues. CDR3 bases: TGTGCCAGCAGCCGCTACGGGGAGCCCCAGCATTTT. This encodes CASSRYGEPQHF. Full variable domain (outside the CDR3, taken from reference TRBV5-4 and TRBJ1-5): ETGVTQSPTHLIKTRGQQVTLRCSSQSGHNTVSWYQQALGQGPQFIFQYYREEENGRGNFPPRFSGLQFPNYSSELNVNALELDDSALYLCASSRYGEPQHFGDGTRLSIL.

This clonotype was detected only a few times. This chain uses TRBV15 with TRBJ2-7, with D perhaps matching TRBD2 (6 bases). The V gene lost 3 bases and the J gene lost 2 bases, with 8 bases spanning the gap. Germline lookup yields CDR1 LNHNV and CDR2 YYDKDF (reference sequence). CDR3 length equals 13 residues. The chain's CDR3 is CATSSGGPYEQYF. For the CDR3, the DNA is TGTGCCACCAGCAGCGGGGGTCCCTACGAGCAGTACTTC. Filled out from reference TRBV15 and TRBJ2-7, the complete variable domain reads DAMVIQNPRYQVTQFGKPVTLSCSQTLNHNVMYWYQQKSSQAPKLLFHYYDKDFNNEADTPDNFQSRRPNTSFCFLDIRSPGLGDTAMYLCATSSGGPYEQYFGPGTRLTVT.

J is TRBJ2-1 and V is TRBV19, with a tentative D call TRBD2 (6 bases). The germline V gene has CDR1 LNHDA and CDR2 SQIVND (reference sequence). This CDR3 is built from 14 residues. The V gene lost 5 bases and the J gene lost 2 bases, with 10 bases spanning the gap. The CDR3 sequence is CASSPWEAYNEQFF. For the CDR3, the DNA is TGTGCCAGTAGTCCCTGGGAGGCCTACAATGAGCAGTTCTTC.

This clonotype was seen a handful of times. The chain joins TRBV18 to TRBJ2-7; 12 bases map to TRBD1. The CDR3 is made up of 15 amino acids. The ends lost 3 bases at V and 3 bases at J; junction bases unmatched: 3. The V gene's germline CDR1 is KGHSH and CDR2 LQKENI. DNA for the CDR3: TGTGCCAGCTCACCTGGGACAGGGGGCAACTACGAGCAGTACTTC. This codes for CASSPGTGGNYEQYF.

This chain joins TRBV18 and TRBJ2-1; a weak D match, TRBD2 (5 bases). Trimming shortened V by 3 bases and J by 14 bases, and 14 bases separated the two germline ends. The CDR3 spans 12 residues. Germline loops: CDR1 KGHSH, CDR2 LQKENI. The CDR3 loop reads CASSPFREEKFF. For the CDR3, the DNA is TGTGCCAGCTCACCTTTCCGGGAAGAAAAGTTCTTC.

This clonotype was observed a handful of times. The rearrangement uses TRBV3-1 and TRBJ2-7, with a possible D match to TRBD2 (6 bases). This CDR3 has 12 amino acids. The V gene lost 3 bases and the J gene lost 6 bases, with 9 bases spanning the gap. CDR1 and CDR2 (germline): LGHDT, YNNKEL (reference sequence). The CDR3 loop reads CASSHPRGEQYF. CDR3 in DNA: TGTGCCAGCAGCCACCCGCGGGGCGAGCAGTACTTC.

This clonotype showed up many times. The chain has TRBV5-1 and TRBJ2-7; 10 nucleotides agree with TRBD2. Trimming took 3 bases from V and 2 from J; bases not matched to a gene: 5. The V gene's germline CDR1 is SGHRS and CDR2 YFSETQ. CDR3 length equals 15 residues. This CDR3 is CASSYRTSGPYEQYF. CDR3 coding DNA: TGCGCCAGCAGCTATCGGACTAGCGGACCCTACGAGCAGTACTTC. Together with reference TRBV5-1 and TRBJ2-7, the CDR3 gives the full variable domain: KAGVTQTPRYLIKTRGQQVTLSCSPISGHRSVSWYQQTPGQGLQFLFEYFSETQRNKGNFPGRFSGRQFSNSRSEMNVSTLELGDSALYLCASSYRTSGPYEQYFGPGTRLTVT.

CDR3 residues: CASSLGGTDIYGYTF. The CDR3 region has the DNA TGTGCCAGCAGCTTAGGCGGGACAGACATCTATGGCTACACCTTC. The chain joins TRBV7-6 to TRBJ1-2; 7 bases map to TRBD1. The CDR3 length is 15 residues. Germline V CDR1 and CDR2: SGHVS, FNYEAQ. J gave up 4 bases and V 1 base, and 6 bases lay outside the gene matches.

The chain has TRBV11-2 and TRBJ2-5; perhaps TRBD2 as D (6 bases). V was trimmed by 5 bases and J by 7 bases, leaving 17 bases between them. The germline V gene has CDR1 SGHAT and CDR2 FQNNGV. The CDR3 runs 14 residues. The CDR3 region is CASSTGTLKGTQYF. The CDR3 nucleotides are TGTGCCAGCAGCACCGGGACTCTTAAGGGGACCCAGTACTTC.

V gene TRBV7-2 combines with J gene TRBJ1-1; D unclear. The CDR3 is 13 amino acids. Between the trimmed V and J ends, which lost 5 bases and 2 bases, there was a span of 9 bases. The germline V gene has CDR1 SGHTA and CDR2 FQGNSA. The CDR3, as DNA: TGTGCCAGCAGCACTGGTTTTAACACTGAAGCTTTCTTT. Protein sequence: CASSTGFNTEAFF. Filled out from reference TRBV7-2 and TRBJ1-1, the complete variable domain reads GAGVSQSPSNKVTEKGKDVELRCDPISGHTALYWYRQSLGQGLEFLIYFQGNSAPDKSGLPSDRFSAERTGGSVSTLTIQRTQQEDSAVYLCASSTGFNTEAFFGQGTRLTVV.

The chain recombines TRBV18 with TRBJ1-1, with D unresolved. Germline loops: CDR1 KGHSH, CDR2 LQKENI. The CDR3 sequence is 15 residues long. V dropped 2 bases and J dropped 0 bases, with 10 bases sitting between them. CDR3 nucleotide sequence: TGTGCCAGCTCACCAGTCGGGCACTTGAACACTGAAGCTTTCTTT. Protein: CASSPVGHLNTEAFF.

V is TRBV7-6 and J is TRBJ1-1; TRBD1 aligns across 7 bases. The CDR3 is made up of 15 amino acids. The V gene end was trimmed by 2 bases and the J gene end by 4 bases; junction bases not matched to a gene: 7. The V gene's germline CDR1 is SGHVS and CDR2 FNYEAQ. The CDR3 DNA follows: TGTGCCAGCAGCTTAACGACAGGGCCAAGCACTGAAGCTTTCTTT. This codes for CASSLTTGPSTEAFF.

The chain couples TRBV4-3 to TRBJ1-4; tentatively, D is TRBD1 (5 bases). This CDR3 has 16 residues. V lost 1 base and J 0 bases, leaving 9 bases between the germline ends. Looked up from germline, CDR1 is LGHNA and CDR2 is YSLEER. CDR3 residues: CASSQAPGPTNEKLFF. CDR3 sequence (DNA): TGCGCCAGCAGCCAAGCCCCAGGGCCAACTAATGAAAAACTGTTTTTT.

The CDR3 DNA is TGTGCCAGCAGCCAAGACACAGATACGCAGTATTTT. Its protein product is CASSQDTDTQYF. The rearrangement links TRBV7-2 to TRBJ2-3; the D is unclear. This CDR3 contains 12 residues. V lost 5 bases to trimming and J lost 2 bases, with 5 bases between them. CDR1 and CDR2 from the germline V gene are SGHTA and FQGNSA. Complete variable domain (other parts from reference TRBV7-2 and TRBJ2-3): GAGVSQSPSNKVTEKGKDVELRCDPISGHTALYWYRQSLGQGLEFLIYFQGNSAPDKSGLPSDRFSAERTGGSVSTLTIQRTQQEDSAVYLCASSQDTDTQYFGPGTRLTVL.

In its sample, this clonotype was seen a few times. V is TRBV18 and J is TRBJ2-7; TRBD1 agrees at 9 bases. This CDR3 is built from 16 residues. Germline assignment: CDR1 KGHSH and CDR2 LQKENI. The junction had 10 bases not matched to a gene; V was cut back by 2 bases and J by 5 bases. The CDR3 is CASSPLFSDRGHEQYF. The CDR3 region has the DNA TGTGCCAGCTCACCATTGTTTTCGGACAGGGGCCACGAGCAGTACTTC.

This clonotype has a count of ten or more. The rearrangement joins TRBV10-3 to TRBJ2-7; 12 positions agree with TRBD1. Germline V gene sequence: CDR1 ENHRY, CDR2 SYGVKD. This CDR3 contains 14 residues. V gave up 5 bases and J gave up 6 bases; unmatched junction bases: 5. In DNA, the CDR3 is TGTGCCATCAGTCCGGGACAGGGGGCGGTCGAGCAGTACTTC. This sequence encodes CAISPGQGAVEQYF.

The chain recombines TRBV6-5 with TRBJ2-3, with D uncertain. CDR1 and CDR2 (germline): MNHEY, SVGAGI. The CDR3 totals 17 residues. V lost 2 bases to trimming and J lost 4 bases, with 19 bases between them. The CDR3 coding sequence is TGTGCCAGCAGTTACGGAAAACAGCTCGCTAGAGCAGATACGCAGTATTTT. Its translation is CASSYGKQLARADTQYF.

This clonotype was counted a few times. The J gene is TRBJ2-2, the V gene TRBV21-1; the D segment call TRBD2 is taken from the table without a DNA check. TRBV21-1 is a pseudogene segment. The CDR3 is 14 amino acids. The CDR3 DNA follows: TGTGCCAGCAGCAAATGGAGGGACACCGGGGAGCTGTTTTTT. Encoded protein: CASSKWRDTGELFF.

The V and J genes are TRBV7-9 and TRBJ2-3, with D tentatively TRBD2 (6 bases). This CDR3 has 16 residues. The V and J ends lost 3 bases and 4 bases respectively, with 17 bases between them. Germline V gives CDR1 SEHNR, CDR2 FQNEAQ (reference sequence). CDR3: CASSFPPGLQADTQYF. CDR3 bases: TGTGCCAGCAGCTTCCCCCCGGGACTGCAAGCAGATACGCAGTATTTT.

This rearrangement joins TRBV11-2 to TRBJ2-1; 7 bases align to TRBD2. The V gene's germline CDR1 is SGHAT and CDR2 FQNNGV. The CDR3 is 15 residues long. With 4 bases clipped from V and 4 bases from J, the junction kept 7 bases outside the gene matches. The CDR3 DNA reads TGTGCCAGCAGCTCCAGTATGGGAGGGTACAATGAGCAGTTCTTC. Its translation: CASSSSMGGYNEQFF.

V usage is TRBV27 and J usage is TRBJ2-7, with a tentative D call TRBD1 (6 bases). V was pared by 6 bases and J by 3 bases, with 18 bases between. The CDR3 is 15 residues long. Germline V CDR1 and CDR2: MNHEY, SMNVEV (reference sequence). CDR3 sequence (DNA): TGTGCCAGCAGACTCTATACCGGGACATTCTACGAGCAGTACTTC. Amino acids: CASRLYTGTFYEQYF.

This clonotype showed up just a few times. The DNA of the CDR3 is TGTGCCAGCAGCGCAGGGGTAGGGGAGGGAGATACGCAGTATTTT. As protein: CASSAGVGEGDTQYF. This chain links TRBV9 with TRBJ2-3; tentatively, D is TRBD2 (7 bases). CDR1 and CDR2 (germline): SGDLS, YYNGEE. V lost 3 bases and J 5 bases, leaving 16 bases between the germline ends. The CDR3 is made up of 15 amino acids.